This T cell receptor (beta chain) came from a study of T cell responses to AZD1222 COVID-19 vaccine (dated by TCRdb to about 2021). With respect to the entire study: Because spike-specific TCR depth and breadth did not differ between the two schedules, AZD1222 recipients who got a second dose at roughly 4 weeks were pooled with those who got a second dose at roughly 12 weeks. TCR sequencing was performed for roughly 250 trial participants, of whom some 200 were given two doses of AZD1222 and 26 were given two doses of MenACWY control vaccine. Enrollment into the trials was organized by age into subgroups of 18-55, 56-69 and 70-plus years, and those subgroups contained roughly 150, 30 and 60 TCR-sequenced participants, respectively.

What the authors observed across the whole study: The whole spike protein was spanned by vaccine-associated CD4 TCRs, and dominant responses were seen in regions 160-218 and 743-854. Reportedly, almost half of the unique spike-specific TCRs recognized epitopes lying outside the regions that are mutated in the B.1.351 and B.1.1.7 variants. Most participants were white British and females outnumbered males, and the authors suggested that clonal diversity may have been underestimated. A significant rise in spike-specific TCR breadth and depth was observed after two AZD1222 doses relative to day 0 and relative to MenACWY recipients. Conclusions about previously exposed vaccinees were limited because only six AZD1222 recipients were SARS-CoV-2 seropositive at baseline. No day 14 peak-response samples were available, so repertoires were characterized only after the peak T cell response. In the small 56-69-year group, the increase in depth fell short of significance, most likely because of low power.

Taken from cysteine to phenylalanine, the CDR3 has 15 residues. The kept DNA is CDR3 alone, 45 bases in frame from the first base. V lost 3 bases and J lost 8 bases, and the count of bases not matched to a germline gene is 8. Taken from the germline V gene, the CDR1 and CDR2 loops are SGHRS and YFSETQ. The time point label for this specimen denotes: baseline before first vaccination. Samples from vaccinated people were obtained from the UK trials COV001 and COV002, which included a single-blind randomized controlled phase 2/3 trial of AZD1222 (ChAdOx1 nCoV-19) in healthy adults. Trial participant PBMC samples were collected at day 0 and day 28 after the second dose for TCRbeta chain sequencing. The CDR3 regions of human TCRbeta chains were analyzed by immunosequencing. Per the source publication's procedure: TCRs in the repertoires were compared against a reference library of SARS-CoV-2-specific TCRs that had been generated with the MIRA antigen-specificity platform. Breadth was defined as the fraction of unique TCRs that were SARS-CoV-2-associated, and depth was defined as the fraction of total T cells that were SARS-CoV-2-associated. Using the MIRA data, each spike-specific TCR was mapped to the spike region that the TCR reacts to and placed in a CD4 or CD8 class. Log10-transformed breadth and depth values were compared by one-way ANOVA with Sidak's multiple comparisons tests. In TCRdb, the immuneACCESS table is reduced to in-frame sequences with V and J assigned. These tables do not hold every clone; where another copy was compared, an unresolved V gene accounts for under half, and the others remain unexplained. The V and J calls and clone size were taken over from that table, and D and trimming were inferred from the DNA. This sample lists about 68,000 clones; about three quarters were detected once. The ten largest clonotypes hold roughly 12% of the sample.

Worth noting for this clone: No antigen is known for it. No much larger clone is present one base from it, and per-base qualities are unavailable.

Specimen: peripheral blood, collected on day 0 of AZD1222 vaccination. The TCR was taken from an adult in good health. The chain is assembled from TRBV5-1 and TRBJ2-4, with TRBD1 matching 10 junction bases. CDR3 protein: CASSWGQGTGDIQYF. The nucleotides are TGCGCCAGCAGCTGGGGACAGGGGACGGGAGACATTCAGTACTTC. The full variable domain, with segments outside the CDR3 supplied by the reference TRBV5-1 and TRBJ2-4 proteins, appears as KAGVTQTPRYLIKTRGQQVTLSCSPISGHRSVSWYQQTPGQGLQFLFEYFSETQRNKGNFPGRFSGRQFSNSRSEMNVSTLELGDSALYLCASSWGQGTGDIQYFGAGTRLSVL.